The next 7 T cell receptor beta chains were all read from a single sample in a study of cytomegalovirus exposure and HLA in healthy donors. Produced via immunoSEQ multiplex PCR; TCRdb's table is partial and in-frame only. This sample has about 140,000 clones, with roughly 92% found just once. Sequenced sample: PBMCs. These receptors originate from a man aged 18 to 29 in good health and CMV-seronegative.

The rearrangement links TRBV5-4 to TRBJ1-2; possibly TRBD1 for D (5 bases). Germline CDR1 reads SGHNT; CDR2 reads YYREEE (reference sequence). The V gene lost 0 bases and the J gene lost 6 bases, with 12 bases spanning the gap. The CDR3 covers 14 residues. This chain's CDR3 is CASSLDLTDHGYTF. The CDR3 DNA is TGTGCCAGCAGCTTGGACCTGACAGACCATGGCTACACCTTC.

This clone came up a few times. The V gene is TRBV29-1, the J gene TRBJ1-4, with a tentative D call TRBD1 (5 bases). The V end was cut by 1 base, the J end by 8 bases, with 11 bases between. The CDR3 spans 13 residues. Germline CDR1 is SQVTM and CDR2 is ANQGSEA. CDR3 loop: CSVEGRAGEKLFF. The CDR3 DNA is TGCAGCGTTGAAGGCAGGGCTGGGGAAAAACTGTTTTTT.

As DNA, the CDR3 is TGTGCCAGCAGTGGGGAGTCCTACAATGAGCAGTTCTTC. This encodes CASSGESYNEQFF. The chain recombines TRBV2 with TRBJ2-1, with a weak D call TRBD2 (5 bases). V lost 4 bases to trimming and J lost 1 base, with 5 bases between them. Looked up from germline, CDR1 is SNHLY and CDR2 is FYNNEI. The CDR3 extends over 13 amino acids.

This clone occurred once. The CDR3 coding sequence is TGTGCCAGCTCACACCCGGGGATGACTGAAGCTTTCTTT. Amino acids: CASSHPGMTEAFF. This chain uses TRBV18 with TRBJ1-1; unclear D gene. V lost 4 bases, J lost 5 bases, and 11 bases lay in between. Per the germline V gene, CDR1 is KGHSH and CDR2 is LQKENI. The CDR3 length is 13 residues.

The chain recombines TRBV27 with TRBJ1-5; D remains ambiguous. Looked up from germline, CDR1 is MNHEY and CDR2 is SMNVEV (reference sequence). This CDR3 is 14 amino acids long. Trimming stripped 2 bases from V and 7 bases from J, with 12 bases between. This chain's CDR3 is CASSLGRFEQPQHF. CDR3 nucleotide sequence: TGTGCCAGCAGTTTAGGGCGTTTTGAGCAGCCCCAGCATTTT.

The chain couples TRBV29-1 to TRBJ1-1; D might be TRBD1 (6 bases). Trimming removed 6 bases from V and 1 base from J, with 15 bases in between. The germline gives CDR1 SQVTM, CDR2 ANQGSEA. The CDR3 length is 14 residues. The chain's CDR3 is CSVQRGGPNTEAFF. The CDR3 DNA reads TGCAGCGTCCAAAGGGGGGGGCCGAACACTGAAGCTTTCTTT.

The rearrangement links TRBV6-5 to TRBJ2-1; 8 bases match TRBD1. V was pared by 8 bases and J by 8 bases, with 5 bases of the junction left unmatched. CDR3 length: 12 residues. Germline V gene lookup returns CDR1 MNHEY and CDR2 SVGAGI. This CDR3 reads CASSGQGDEQFF. CDR3 DNA sequence: TGTGCCAGCTCAGGACAGGGCGATGAGCAGTTCTTC.